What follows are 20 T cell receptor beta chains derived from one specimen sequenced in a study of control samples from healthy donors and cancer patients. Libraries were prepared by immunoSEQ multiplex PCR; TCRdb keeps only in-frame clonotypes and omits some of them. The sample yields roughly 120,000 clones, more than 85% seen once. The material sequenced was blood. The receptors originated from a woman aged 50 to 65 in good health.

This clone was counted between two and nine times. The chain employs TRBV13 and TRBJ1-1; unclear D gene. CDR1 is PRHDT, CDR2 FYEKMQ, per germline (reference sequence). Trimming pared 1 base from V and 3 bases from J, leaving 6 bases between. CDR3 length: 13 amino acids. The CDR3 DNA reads TGTGCCAGCAGCTTAGATGCGGACACTGAAGCTTTCTTT. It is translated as CASSLDADTEAFF.

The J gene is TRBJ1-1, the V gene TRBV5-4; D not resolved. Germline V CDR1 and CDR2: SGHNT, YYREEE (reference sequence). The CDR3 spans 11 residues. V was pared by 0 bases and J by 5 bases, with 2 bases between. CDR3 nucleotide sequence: TGTGCCAGCAGCTTGGCAACTGAAGCTTTCTTT. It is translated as CASSLATEAFF.

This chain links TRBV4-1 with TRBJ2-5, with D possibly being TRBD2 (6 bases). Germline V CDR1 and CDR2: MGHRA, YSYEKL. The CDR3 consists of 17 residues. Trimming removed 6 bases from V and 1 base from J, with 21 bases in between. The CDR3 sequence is CASSPGEVPSSQETQYF. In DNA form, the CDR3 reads TGCGCCAGCAGTCCGGGGGAGGTACCCTCTAGCCAAGAGACCCAGTACTTC.

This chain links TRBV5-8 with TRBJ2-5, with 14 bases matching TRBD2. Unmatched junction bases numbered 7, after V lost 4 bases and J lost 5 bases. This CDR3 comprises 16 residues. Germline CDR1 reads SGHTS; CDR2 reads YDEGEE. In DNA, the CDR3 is TGTGCCAGCAGCCAGACTAGCGGGGGGGCCCGGGAGACCCAGTACTTC. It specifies CASSQTSGGARETQYF.

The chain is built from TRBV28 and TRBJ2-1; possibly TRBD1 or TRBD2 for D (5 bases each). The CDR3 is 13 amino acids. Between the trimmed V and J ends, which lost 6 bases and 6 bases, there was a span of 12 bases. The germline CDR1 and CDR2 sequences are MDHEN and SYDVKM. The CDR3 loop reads CASRTGTPNEQFF. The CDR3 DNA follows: TGTGCCAGCAGGACCGGGACCCCCAATGAGCAGTTCTTC. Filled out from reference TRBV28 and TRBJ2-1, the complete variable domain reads DVKVTQSSRYLVKRTGEKVFLECVQDMDHENMFWYRQDPGLGLRLIYFSYDVKMKEKGDIPEGYSVSREKKERFSLILESASTNQTSMYLCASRTGTPNEQFFGPGTRLTVL.

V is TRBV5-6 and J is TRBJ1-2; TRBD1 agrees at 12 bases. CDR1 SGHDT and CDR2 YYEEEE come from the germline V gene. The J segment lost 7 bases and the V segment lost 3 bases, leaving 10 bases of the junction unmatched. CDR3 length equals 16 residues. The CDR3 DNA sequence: TGTGCCAGCAGCTCGTCCTTAGGGACAGGGGGCTCTGGCTACACCTTC. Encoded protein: CASSSSLGTGGSGYTF.

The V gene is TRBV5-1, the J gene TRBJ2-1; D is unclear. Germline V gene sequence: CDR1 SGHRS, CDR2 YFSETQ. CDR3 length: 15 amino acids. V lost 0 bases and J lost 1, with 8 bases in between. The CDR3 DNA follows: TGCGCCAGCAGCTTGGGGGCGGCATCCTACAATGAGCAGTTCTTC. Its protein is CASSLGAASYNEQFF. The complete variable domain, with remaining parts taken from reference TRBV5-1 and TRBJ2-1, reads KAGVTQTPRYLIKTRGQQVTLSCSPISGHRSVSWYQQTPGQGLQFLFEYFSETQRNKGNFPGRFSGRQFSNSRSEMNVSTLELGDSALYLCASSLGAASYNEQFFGPGTRLTVL.

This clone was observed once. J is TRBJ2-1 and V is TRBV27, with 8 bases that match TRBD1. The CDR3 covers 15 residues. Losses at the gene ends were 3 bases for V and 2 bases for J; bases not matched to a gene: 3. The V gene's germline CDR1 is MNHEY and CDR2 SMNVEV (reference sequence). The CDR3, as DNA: TGTGCCAGCAGTTTGAGACAGGGGACCTACAATGAGCAGTTCTTC. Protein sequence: CASSLRQGTYNEQFF.

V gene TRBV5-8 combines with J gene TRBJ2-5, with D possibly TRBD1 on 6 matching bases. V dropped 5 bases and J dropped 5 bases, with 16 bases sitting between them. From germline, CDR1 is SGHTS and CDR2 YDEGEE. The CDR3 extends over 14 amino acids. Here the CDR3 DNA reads TGTGCCAGCAGACCGACAGGTCCGTGGGAGACCCAGTACTTC. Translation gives CASRPTGPWETQYF. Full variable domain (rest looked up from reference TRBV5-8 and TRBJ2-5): EAGVTQSPTHLIKTRGQQATLRCSPISGHTSVYWYQQALGLGLQFLLWYDEGEERNRGNFPPRFSGRQFPNYSSELNVNALELEDSALYLCASRPTGPWETQYFGPGTRLLVL.

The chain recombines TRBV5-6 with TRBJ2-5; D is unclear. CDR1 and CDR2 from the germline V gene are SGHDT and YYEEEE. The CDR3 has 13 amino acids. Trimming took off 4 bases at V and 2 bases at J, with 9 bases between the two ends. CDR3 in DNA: TGTGCCAGCAGCGATAGTTTACAAGAGACCCAGTACTTC. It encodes CASSDSLQETQYF.

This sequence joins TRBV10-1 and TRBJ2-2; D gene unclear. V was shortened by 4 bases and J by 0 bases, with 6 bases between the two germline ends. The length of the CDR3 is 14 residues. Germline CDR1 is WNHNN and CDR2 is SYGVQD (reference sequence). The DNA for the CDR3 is TGCGCCAGCAGTGGGACCACGAACACCGGGGAGCTGTTTTTT. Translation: CASSGTTNTGELFF.

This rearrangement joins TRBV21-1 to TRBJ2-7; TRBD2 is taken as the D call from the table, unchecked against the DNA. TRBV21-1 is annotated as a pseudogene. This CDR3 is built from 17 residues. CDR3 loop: CASSIRLRSGSRYEQYV. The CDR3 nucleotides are TGTGCCAGCAGCATCCGACTTCGTAGCGGGAGCCGGTACGAGCAGTACGTC.

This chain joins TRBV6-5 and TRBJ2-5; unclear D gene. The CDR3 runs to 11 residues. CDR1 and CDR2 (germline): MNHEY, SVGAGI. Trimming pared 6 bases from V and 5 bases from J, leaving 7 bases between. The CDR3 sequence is CASSRRETQYF. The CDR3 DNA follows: TGTGCCAGCAGCCGCCGGGAGACCCAGTACTTC.

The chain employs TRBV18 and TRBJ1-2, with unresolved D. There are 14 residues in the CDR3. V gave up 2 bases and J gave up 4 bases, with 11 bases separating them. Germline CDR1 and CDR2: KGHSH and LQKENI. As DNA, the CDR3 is TGTGCCAGCTCACCAGGGTGGACGTCCTATGGCTACACCTTC. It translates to CASSPGWTSYGYTF.

The CDR3 reads CASSPRQGTYEQYV. The CDR3 region has the DNA TGTGCCAGCTCACCTAGGCAGGGGACCTACGAGCAGTACGTC. The rearrangement uses TRBV18 and TRBJ2-7; D possibly corresponds to TRBD1 (6 bases). CDR1 is KGHSH and CDR2 is LQKENI in the germline V gene. This CDR3 comprises 14 residues. Trimming removed 3 bases from V and 2 bases from J, with 11 bases in between.

The CDR3 sequence: CASSPRSVPYGYTF. The CDR3 DNA is TGTGCCAGCAGCCCACGGAGTGTTCCCTATGGCTACACCTTC. The V and J genes are TRBV14 and TRBJ1-2; D remains ambiguous. Per germline, CDR1 SGHDN and CDR2 FVKESK. V was cut by 4 bases and J by 4 bases, with 13 bases left in between. CDR3 length: 14 amino acids.

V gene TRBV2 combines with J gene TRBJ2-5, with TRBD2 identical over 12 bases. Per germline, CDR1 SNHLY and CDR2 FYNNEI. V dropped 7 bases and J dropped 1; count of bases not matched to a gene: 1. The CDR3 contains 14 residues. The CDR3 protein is CASTLAGGQETQYF. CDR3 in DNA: TGTGCCAGCACACTAGCGGGGGGCCAAGAGACCCAGTACTTC.

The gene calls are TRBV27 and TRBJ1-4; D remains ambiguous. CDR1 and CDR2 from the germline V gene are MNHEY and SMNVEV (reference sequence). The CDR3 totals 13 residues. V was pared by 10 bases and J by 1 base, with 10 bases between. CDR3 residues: CATRPETNEKLFF. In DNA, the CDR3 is TGTGCCACCCGGCCGGAAACTAATGAAAAACTGTTTTTT.

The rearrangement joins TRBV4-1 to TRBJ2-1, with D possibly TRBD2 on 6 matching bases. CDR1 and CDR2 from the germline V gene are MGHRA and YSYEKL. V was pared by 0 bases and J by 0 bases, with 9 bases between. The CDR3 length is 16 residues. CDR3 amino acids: CASSQDPSDSYNEQFF. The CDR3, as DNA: TGCGCCAGCAGCCAAGATCCTAGCGACTCCTACAATGAGCAGTTCTTC.

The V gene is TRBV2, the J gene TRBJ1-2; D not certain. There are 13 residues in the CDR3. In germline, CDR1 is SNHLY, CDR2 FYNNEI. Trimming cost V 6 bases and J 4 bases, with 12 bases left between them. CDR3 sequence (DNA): TGTGCCAGCAGGTCGGCCCTCGTCTATGGCTACACCTTC. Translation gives CASRSALVYGYTF.